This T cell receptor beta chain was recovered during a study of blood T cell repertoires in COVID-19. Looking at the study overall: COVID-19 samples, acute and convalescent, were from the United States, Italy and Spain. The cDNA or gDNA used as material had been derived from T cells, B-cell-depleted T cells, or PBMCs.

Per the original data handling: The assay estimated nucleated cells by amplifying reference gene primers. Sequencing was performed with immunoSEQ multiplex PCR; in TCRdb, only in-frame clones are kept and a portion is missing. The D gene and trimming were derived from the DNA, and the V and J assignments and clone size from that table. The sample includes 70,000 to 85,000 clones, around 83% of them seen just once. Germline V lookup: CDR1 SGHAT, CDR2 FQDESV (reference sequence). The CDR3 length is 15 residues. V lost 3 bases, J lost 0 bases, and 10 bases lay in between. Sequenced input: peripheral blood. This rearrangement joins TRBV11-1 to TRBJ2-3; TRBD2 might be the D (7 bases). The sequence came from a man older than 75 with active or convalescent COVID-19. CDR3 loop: CASSFGGLSTDTQYF. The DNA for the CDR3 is TGTGCCAGCAGCTTCGGGGGGCTTAGCACAGATACGCAGTATTTT.